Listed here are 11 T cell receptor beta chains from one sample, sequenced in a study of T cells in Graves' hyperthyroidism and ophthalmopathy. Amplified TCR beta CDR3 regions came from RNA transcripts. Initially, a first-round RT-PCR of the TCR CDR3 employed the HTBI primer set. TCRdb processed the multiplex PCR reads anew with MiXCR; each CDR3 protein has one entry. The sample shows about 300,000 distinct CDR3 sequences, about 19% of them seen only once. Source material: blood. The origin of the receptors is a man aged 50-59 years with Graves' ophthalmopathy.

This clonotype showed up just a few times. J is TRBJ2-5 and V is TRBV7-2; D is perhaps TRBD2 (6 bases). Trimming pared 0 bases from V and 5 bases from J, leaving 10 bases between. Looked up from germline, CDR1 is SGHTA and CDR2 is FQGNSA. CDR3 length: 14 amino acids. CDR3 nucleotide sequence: TGTGCCAGCAGCTTAGCCCCACGGGGGGAGACCCAGTACTTC. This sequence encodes CASSLAPRGETQYF.

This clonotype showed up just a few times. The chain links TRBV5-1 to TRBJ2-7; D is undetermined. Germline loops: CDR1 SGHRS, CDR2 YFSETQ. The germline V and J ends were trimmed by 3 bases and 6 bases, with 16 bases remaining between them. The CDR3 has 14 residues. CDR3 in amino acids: CASSSGSRISEQYF. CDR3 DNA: TGCGCCAGCAGCTCCGGGTCCCGAATCTCCGAGCAGTACTTC.

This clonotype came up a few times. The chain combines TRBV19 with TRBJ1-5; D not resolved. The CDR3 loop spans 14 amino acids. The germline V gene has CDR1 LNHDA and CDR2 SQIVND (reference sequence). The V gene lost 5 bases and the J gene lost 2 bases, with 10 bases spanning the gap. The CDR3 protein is CASSGRWGNQPQHF. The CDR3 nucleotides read TGTGCCAGTAGTGGCCGTTGGGGCAATCAGCCCCAGCATTTT.

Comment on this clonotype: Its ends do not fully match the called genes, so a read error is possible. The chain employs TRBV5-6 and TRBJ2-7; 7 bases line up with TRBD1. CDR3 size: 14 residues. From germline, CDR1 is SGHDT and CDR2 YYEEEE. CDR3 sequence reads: CAGSQDRELYEQYF. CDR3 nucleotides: TGTGCCGGCAGCCAAGACAGGGAACTCTACGAGCAGTACTTC.

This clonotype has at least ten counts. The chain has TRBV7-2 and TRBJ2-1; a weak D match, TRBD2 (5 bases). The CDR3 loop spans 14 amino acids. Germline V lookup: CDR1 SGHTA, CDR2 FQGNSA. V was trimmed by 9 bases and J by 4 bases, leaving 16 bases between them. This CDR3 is CASSTSGPYNEQFF. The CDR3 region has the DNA TGTGCCAGTTCAACTAGTGGGCCTTACAATGAGCAGTTCTTC. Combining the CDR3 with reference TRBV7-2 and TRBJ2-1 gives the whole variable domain GAGVSQSPSNKVTEKGKDVELRCDPISGHTALYWYRQSLGQGLEFLIYFQGNSAPDKSGLPSDRFSAERTGGSVSTLTIQRTQQEDSAVYLCASSTSGPYNEQFFGPGTRLTVL.

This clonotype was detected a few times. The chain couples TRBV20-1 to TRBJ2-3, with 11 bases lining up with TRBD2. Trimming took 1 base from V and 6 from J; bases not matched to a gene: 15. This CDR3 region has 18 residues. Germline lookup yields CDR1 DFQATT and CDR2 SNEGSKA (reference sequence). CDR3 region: CSARAKGIWTSGLDTQYF. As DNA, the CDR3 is TGCAGTGCTAGAGCAAAAGGGATTTGGACTAGCGGGCTCGATACGCAGTATTTT.

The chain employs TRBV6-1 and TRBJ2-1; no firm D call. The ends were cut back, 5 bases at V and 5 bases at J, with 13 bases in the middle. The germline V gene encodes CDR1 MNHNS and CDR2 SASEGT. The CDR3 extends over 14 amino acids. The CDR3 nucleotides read TGTGCCAGCAGTCCAATCCCACGGGACAATGAGCAGTTCTTC. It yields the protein CASSPIPRDNEQFF.

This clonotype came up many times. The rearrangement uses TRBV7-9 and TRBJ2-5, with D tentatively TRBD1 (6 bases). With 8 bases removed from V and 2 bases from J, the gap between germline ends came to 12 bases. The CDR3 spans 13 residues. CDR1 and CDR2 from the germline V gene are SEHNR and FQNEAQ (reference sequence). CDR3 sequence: CASSPGHQETQYF. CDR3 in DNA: TGTGCCAGCTCACCGGGACATCAAGAGACCCAGTACTTC.

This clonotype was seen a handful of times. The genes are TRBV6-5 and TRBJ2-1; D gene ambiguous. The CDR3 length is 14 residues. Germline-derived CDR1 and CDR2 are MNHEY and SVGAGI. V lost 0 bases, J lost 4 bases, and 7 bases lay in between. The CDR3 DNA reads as TGTGCCAGCAGTTACTCGGCTCATTACAATGAGCAGTTCTTC. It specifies CASSYSAHYNEQFF.

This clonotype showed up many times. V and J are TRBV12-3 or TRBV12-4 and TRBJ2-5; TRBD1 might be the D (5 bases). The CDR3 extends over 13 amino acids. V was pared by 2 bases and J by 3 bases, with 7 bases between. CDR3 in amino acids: CASSLIREETQYF. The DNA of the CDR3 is TGTGCCAGCAGTTTAATCAGGGAAGAGACCCAGTACTTC.

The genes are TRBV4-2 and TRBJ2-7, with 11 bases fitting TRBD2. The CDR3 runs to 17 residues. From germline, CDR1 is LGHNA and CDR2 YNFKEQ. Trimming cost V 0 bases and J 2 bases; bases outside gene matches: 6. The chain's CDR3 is CASSQETSGSQPYEQYF. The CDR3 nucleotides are TGTGCCAGCAGCCAAGAAACTAGCGGGAGCCAACCCTACGAGCAGTACTTC.